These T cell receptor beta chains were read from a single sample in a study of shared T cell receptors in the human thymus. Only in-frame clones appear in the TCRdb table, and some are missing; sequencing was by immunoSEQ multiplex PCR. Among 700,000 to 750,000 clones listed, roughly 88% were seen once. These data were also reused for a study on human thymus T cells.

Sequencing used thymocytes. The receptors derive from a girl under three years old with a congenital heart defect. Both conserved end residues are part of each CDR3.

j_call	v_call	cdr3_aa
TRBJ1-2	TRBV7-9	CASSPRDPLVDYTF
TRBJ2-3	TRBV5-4	CASSLDFLGQGATDTQYF
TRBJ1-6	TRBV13	CASSFDGADSPLHF
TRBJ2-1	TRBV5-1	CASSSDRSSYNEQFF
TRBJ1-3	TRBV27	CASSPAQGPTGNTIYF
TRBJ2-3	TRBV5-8	CASSSHRVGGTDTQYF
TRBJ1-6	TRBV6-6	CASSYSVTPLHF
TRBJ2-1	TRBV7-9	CASSIIPAGNSYNEQFF
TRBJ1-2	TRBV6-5	CASSYSPTWAPYGYTF
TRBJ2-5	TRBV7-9	CASSSPTGTSGERQETQYF